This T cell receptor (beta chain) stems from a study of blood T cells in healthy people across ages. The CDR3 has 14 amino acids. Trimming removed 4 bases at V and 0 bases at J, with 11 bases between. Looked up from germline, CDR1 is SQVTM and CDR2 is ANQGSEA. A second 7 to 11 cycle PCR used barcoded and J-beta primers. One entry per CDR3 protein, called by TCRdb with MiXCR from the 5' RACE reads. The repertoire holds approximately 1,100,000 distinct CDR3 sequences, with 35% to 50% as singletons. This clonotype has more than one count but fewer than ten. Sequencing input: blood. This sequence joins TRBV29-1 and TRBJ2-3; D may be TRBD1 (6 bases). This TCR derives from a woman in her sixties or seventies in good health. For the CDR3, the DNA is TGCAGCGTTGTGCCGGGACATAGCACAGATACGCAGTATTTT. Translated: CSVVPGHSTDTQYF.